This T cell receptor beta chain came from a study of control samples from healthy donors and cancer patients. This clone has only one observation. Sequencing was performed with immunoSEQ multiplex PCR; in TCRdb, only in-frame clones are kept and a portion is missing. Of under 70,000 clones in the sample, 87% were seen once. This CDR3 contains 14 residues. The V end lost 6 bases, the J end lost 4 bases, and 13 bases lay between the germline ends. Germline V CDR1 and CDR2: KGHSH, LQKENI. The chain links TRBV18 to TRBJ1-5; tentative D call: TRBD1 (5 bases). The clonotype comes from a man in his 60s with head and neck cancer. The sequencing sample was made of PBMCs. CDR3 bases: TGTGCCAGCTCCCAGGGTCCTGTAAATCAGCCCCAGCATTTT. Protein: CASSQGPVNQPQHF.